The 5 T cell receptor beta chains listed next were all sequenced from one sample in a study of shared clonotypes between healthy human individuals. The table came from immunoSEQ multiplex PCR; TCRdb's copy has only in-frame clones and leaves some out. The sample yields 2 million to 2.5 million clones, approximately 94% seen once. The specimen was naive CD4+ T cells sorted from blood. Subset noted: CD45RA+ positively selected. The receptors were sampled from a man in his late teens or twenties in good health.

This chain joins TRBV28 and TRBJ1-2; tentatively, D is TRBD1 (5 bases). Germline V gene sequence: CDR1 MDHEN, CDR2 SYDVKM. This CDR3 is 14 amino acids long. The V end lost 3 bases, the J end lost 1 base, and 9 bases lay between the germline ends. The CDR3, as DNA: TGTGCCAGCAGTTTTGGGGGGGATAACTATGGCTACACCTTC. Translating gives CASSFGGDNYGYTF.

The gene calls are TRBV29-1 and TRBJ1-1, with 8 bases aligning to TRBD1. With V trimmed by 4 bases and J by 7 bases, 11 bases remained unmatched. This CDR3 contains 14 residues. CDR1 and CDR2 from the germline V gene are SQVTM and ANQGSEA. CDR3 bases: TGCAGCGTTGTGGCCAGGCAGGGGGCGGTTGAAGCTTTCTTT. It codes for CSVVARQGAVEAFF. Complete variable domain (other parts from reference TRBV29-1 and TRBJ1-1): SAVISQKPSRDICQRGTSLTIQCQVDSQVTMMFWYRQQPGQSLTLIATANQGSEATYESGFVIDKFPISRPNLTFSTLTVSNMSPEDSSIYLCSVVARQGAVEAFFGQGTRLTVV.

The genes are TRBV6-6 and TRBJ2-1, with D possibly TRBD2 on 5 matching bases. The CDR3 runs 13 residues. V lost 2 bases and J 8 bases, leaving 10 bases between the germline ends. The germline gives CDR1 MNHNY, CDR2 SVGAGI (reference sequence). The DNA for the CDR3 is TGTGCCAGCAGTTACGACTATATCTATGAGCAGTTCTTC. Its protein is CASSYDYIYEQFF.

In its sample, this clone was seen once. The same CDR3 arises from other DNA sequences in this sample as well. This chain joins TRBV6-6 and TRBJ1-5; the D gene is possibly TRBD1 (5 bases). Germline CDR1 and CDR2: MNHNY and SVGAGI (reference sequence). The CDR3 totals 13 residues. Between the trimmed V and J ends, which lost 5 bases and 4 bases, there was a span of 9 bases. CDR3 bases: TGTGCCAGCAGTCCCTCAGGGAATCAGCCCCAGCATTTT. Translating gives CASSPSGNQPQHF.

The chain combines TRBV5-4 with TRBJ2-1, with a possible D match to TRBD1 (6 bases). CDR3 length: 16 amino acids. The V end was cut by 4 bases, the J end by 4 bases, with 18 bases between. From germline, CDR1 is SGHNT and CDR2 YYREEE (reference sequence). CDR3 DNA sequence: TGTGCCAGCAGCAGACCGACAGGAAGAATTTACAATGAGCAGTTCTTC. It specifies CASSRPTGRIYNEQFF.